This T cell receptor beta chain derives from a study of blood T cell repertoires in COVID-19. Study context: Specimens from acute and convalescent COVID-19 originated in the United States, Italy and Spain.

Only in-frame clones appear in the TCRdb table, and some are missing; sequencing was by immunoSEQ multiplex PCR. The profile shows about 190,000 clones, 65% to 80% of them singletons. The length of the CDR3 is 13 residues. Germline V gives CDR1 SGHTA, CDR2 FQGTGA. Trimming removed 3 bases from V and 5 bases from J; junction bases left unmatched: 3. The rearrangement joins TRBV7-3 to TRBJ2-5; 7 bases align to TRBD1. The receptor was isolated from a man aged 50 to 60 who had recovered from COVID-19. Sequencing was carried out using peripheral blood. CDR3 coding DNA: TGTGCCAGCAGCTTTTCACAGGGGGAGACCCAGTACTTC. It specifies CASSFSQGETQYF.